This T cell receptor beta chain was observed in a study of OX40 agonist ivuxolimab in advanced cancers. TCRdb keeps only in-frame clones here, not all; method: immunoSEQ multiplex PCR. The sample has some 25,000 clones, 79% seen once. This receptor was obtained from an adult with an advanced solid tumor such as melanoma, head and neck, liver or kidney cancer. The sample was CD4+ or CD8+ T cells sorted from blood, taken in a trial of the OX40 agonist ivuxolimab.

The CDR3 spells CASSPRTGGVREQFF. The CDR3 DNA is TGCGCCAGCAGCCCGCGGACAGGGGGGGTTCGGGAGCAGTTCTTC. The chain employs TRBV5-1 and TRBJ2-1; 10 positions agree with TRBD1. V dropped 4 bases and J dropped 10; count of bases not matched to a gene: 11. The CDR3 covers 15 residues. Germline lookup yields CDR1 SGHRS and CDR2 YFSETQ.